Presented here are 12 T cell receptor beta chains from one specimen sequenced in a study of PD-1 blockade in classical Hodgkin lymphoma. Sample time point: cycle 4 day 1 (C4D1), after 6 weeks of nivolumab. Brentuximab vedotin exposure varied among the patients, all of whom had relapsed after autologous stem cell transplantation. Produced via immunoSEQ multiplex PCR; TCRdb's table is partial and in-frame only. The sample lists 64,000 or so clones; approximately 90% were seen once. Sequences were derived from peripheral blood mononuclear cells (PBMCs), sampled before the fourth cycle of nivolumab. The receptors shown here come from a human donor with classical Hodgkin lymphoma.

CDR3 protein: CASNNGGLYTGELFF. The CDR3 DNA is TGTGCCAGCAACAATGGGGGACTCTACACCGGGGAGCTGTTTTTT. This chain uses TRBV2 with TRBJ2-2; maybe TRBD2 (6 bases). V lost 7 bases, J lost 3 bases, and 15 bases lay in between. In germline, CDR1 is SNHLY, CDR2 FYNNEI. This CDR3 region has 15 residues.

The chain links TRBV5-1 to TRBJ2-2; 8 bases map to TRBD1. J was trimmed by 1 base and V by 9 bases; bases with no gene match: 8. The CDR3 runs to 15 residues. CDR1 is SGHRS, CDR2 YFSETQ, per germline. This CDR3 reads CATNKGQVNTGELFF. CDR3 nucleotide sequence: TGCGCCACTAACAAGGGACAGGTGAACACCGGGGAGCTGTTTTTT.

CDR3 DNA sequence: TGTGCCAGCTCCCTGCGGGAGGGGGTTTACAATGAGCAGTTCTTC. This encodes CASSLREGVYNEQFF. This chain connects TRBV18 to TRBJ2-1; 9 bases are a match to TRBD2. After removal of 6 bases from V and 4 bases from J, the junction contained 7 bases not matched to a gene. CDR3 size: 15 residues. Germline values: CDR1 KGHSH, CDR2 LQKENI.

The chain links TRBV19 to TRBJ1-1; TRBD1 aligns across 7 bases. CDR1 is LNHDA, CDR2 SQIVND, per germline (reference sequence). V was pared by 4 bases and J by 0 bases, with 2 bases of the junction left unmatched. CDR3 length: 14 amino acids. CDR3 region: CASSRGQMNTEAFF. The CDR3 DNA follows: TGTGCCAGTAGTAGGGGACAGATGAACACTGAAGCTTTCTTT.

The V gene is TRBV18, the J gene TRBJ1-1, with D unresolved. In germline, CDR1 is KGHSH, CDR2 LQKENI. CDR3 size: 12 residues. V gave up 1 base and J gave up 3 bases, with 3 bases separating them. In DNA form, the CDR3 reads TGTGCCAGCTCACCACAACACACTGAAGCTTTCTTT. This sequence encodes CASSPQHTEAFF.

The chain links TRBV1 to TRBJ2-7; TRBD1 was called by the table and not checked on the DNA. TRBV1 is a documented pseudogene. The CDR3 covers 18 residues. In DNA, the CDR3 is TGCACCAGCAGCCAAGATCTCAGACATCGACAGGCTACCTACGAGCAGTACTTC. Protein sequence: CTSSQDLRHRQATYEQYF.

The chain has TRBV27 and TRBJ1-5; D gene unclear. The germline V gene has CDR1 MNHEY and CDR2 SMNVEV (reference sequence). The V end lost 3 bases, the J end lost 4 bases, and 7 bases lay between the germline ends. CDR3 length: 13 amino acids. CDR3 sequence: CASSFGRNQPQHF. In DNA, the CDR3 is TGTGCCAGCAGTTTCGGCAGGAATCAGCCCCAGCATTTT.

In nucleotides, the CDR3 is TGTGCCAGCAGGTCCCGGGACTCTCACTACGAGCAGTACTTC. This sequence encodes CASRSRDSHYEQYF. This rearrangement joins TRBV11-2 to TRBJ2-7; maybe TRBD2 (6 bases). Germline V gene sequence: CDR1 SGHAT, CDR2 FQNNGV. Trimming left V 6 bases short and J 3 bases short, with 15 bases between. This CDR3 comprises 14 residues. The entire variable domain, with the rest obtained from reference TRBV11-2 and TRBJ2-7, is as follows: EAGVAQSPRYKIIEKRQSVAFWCNPISGHATLYWYQQILGQGPKLLIQFQNNGVVDDSQLPKDRFSAERLKGVDSTLKIQPAKLEDSAVYLCASRSRDSHYEQYFGPGTRLTVT.

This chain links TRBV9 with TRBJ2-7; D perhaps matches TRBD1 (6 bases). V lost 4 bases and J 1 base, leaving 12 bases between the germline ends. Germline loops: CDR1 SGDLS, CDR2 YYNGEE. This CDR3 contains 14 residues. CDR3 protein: CASSTDRSSYEQYF. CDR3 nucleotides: TGTGCCAGCAGCACAGACAGGAGTTCCTACGAGCAGTACTTC.

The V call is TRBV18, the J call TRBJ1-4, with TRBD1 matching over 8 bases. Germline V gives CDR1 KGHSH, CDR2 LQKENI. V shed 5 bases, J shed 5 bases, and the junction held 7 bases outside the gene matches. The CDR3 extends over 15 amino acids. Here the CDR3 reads CASSSRQGTNEKLFF. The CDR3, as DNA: TGTGCCAGCTCATCGAGACAGGGGACGAATGAAAAACTGTTTTTT. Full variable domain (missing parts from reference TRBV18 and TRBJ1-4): NAGVMQNPRHLVRRRGQEARLRCSPMKGHSHVYWYRQLPEEGLKFMVYLQKENIIDESGMPKERFSAEFPKEGPSILRIQQVVRGDSAAYFCASSSRQGTNEKLFFGSGTQLSVL.

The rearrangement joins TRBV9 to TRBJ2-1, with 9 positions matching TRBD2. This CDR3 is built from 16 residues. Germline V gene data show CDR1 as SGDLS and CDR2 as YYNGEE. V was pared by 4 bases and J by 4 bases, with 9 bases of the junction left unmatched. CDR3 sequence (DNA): TGTGCCAGCAGCAGCCCCGGGACTAGCCGTTACAATGAGCAGTTCTTC. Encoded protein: CASSSPGTSRYNEQFF.

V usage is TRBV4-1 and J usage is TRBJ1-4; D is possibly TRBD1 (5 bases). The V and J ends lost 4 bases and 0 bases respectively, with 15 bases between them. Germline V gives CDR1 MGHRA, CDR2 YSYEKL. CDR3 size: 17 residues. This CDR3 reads CASSPGFSGATNEKLFF. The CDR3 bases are TGCGCCAGCAGCCCAGGGTTTAGTGGTGCAACTAATGAAAAACTGTTTTTT.